The clone carrying this T cell receptor beta chain was counted at least ten times. Antigen specificity is unknown. Genomic DNA served as template for TCR beta VDJ and CDR3 profiling. One entry per CDR3 protein, called by TCRdb with MiXCR from the reads. The table shows around 210,000 distinct CDR3 sequences, with around three fifths occurring only once. The record originates from a study of CD8+CD57+ T cells in acquired aplastic anemia. Overall study: The sorted CD4+ and CD8+ cells yielded an average about 3.5 ug of DNA. General study findings and limits: It was found that some 30 CD8+ CDR3 sequences were shared between patients and controls.

In patients chosen for sequencing, flow cytometry had shown CD8+CD57+ cell expansion. Severe acquired aplastic anemia affected all patients. Sampling of blood occurred while the patients had still received no therapy. Trimming pared 2 bases from V and 2 bases from J, leaving 6 bases between. Germline V gene sequence: CDR1 MNHEY, CDR2 SVGAGI. The CDR3 runs 13 residues. The chain uses TRBV6-5 and TRBJ2-5; D not resolved. The sample consisted of sorted CD4+, CD8+, or CD8+CD57+ T cells (not recorded which) from PBMCs. The source of this sequence is a human donor with aplastic anemia. CDR3 sequence (DNA): TGTGCCAGCAGTTACGGCAGACAAGAGACCCAGTACTTC. Translation: CASSYGRQETQYF.